This section outlines one T cell receptor (beta chain) sequence together with its context. Its antigen remains unidentified. These data belong to a study of T cells expressing NK-cell markers. In the study overall: Of eight sequenced donors, seven were HCMV-seropositive and one HCMV-seronegative.

Study-wide results and limits: The CD3+CD56-NKG2C+ fraction was also led by these clonotypes in a handful of donors.

One entry per CDR3 protein, without DNA, is what TCRdb gives after re-calling the 5' RACE reads. This sample carries about 370,000 distinct CDR3 sequences, with about 10% going to the ten biggest clones. CDR1 is SGHAT, CDR2 FQNNGV, per germline. The CDR3 totals 13 residues. The sample comprised blood T cells: a sorted CD56 or NKG2C T cell subset, CD4+ or CD8+ T cells, or bulk PBMC T cells (not recorded which). The receptor's source is a woman aged 45-65 years in good health. J is TRBJ2-5 and V is TRBV11-2. The CDR3 here is CASSLVVRETQYF.